These 2 T cell receptor beta chains were sequenced from one sample in a study of blood T cell repertoires in COVID-19. Profiling relied on immunoSEQ multiplex PCR, and the TCRdb table lists in-frame clones only, not all of them. The profile covers about 120,000 clones, with roughly 79% appearing a single time and under 11% taken by the ten largest. Sequencing was performed on peripheral blood. Receptors were obtained from a human donor in a cohort sampled during active COVID-19.

The V gene is TRBV7-9, the J gene TRBJ1-1; TRBD1 matches at 7 bases. CDR1 is SEHNR and CDR2 is FQNEAQ in the germline V gene (reference sequence). The CDR3 is 13 residues long. With V trimmed by 2 bases and J by 5 bases, 2 bases remained unmatched. The CDR3 DNA reads TGTGCCAGCAGCTTACAGACAGGGACTGAAGCTTTCTTT. Translating it yields CASSLQTGTEAFF.

The genes are TRBV20-1 and TRBJ1-3; 7 bases match TRBD1. The CDR3 has 14 residues. V trimming: 3 bases; J trimming: 3 bases; junction bases outside the gene matches: 5. Germline values: CDR1 DFQATT, CDR2 SNEGSKA (reference sequence). CDR3 coding DNA: TGCAGTGCTAGTCAAGGGGGCTATGGAAACACCATATATTTT. It translates to CSASQGGYGNTIYF.